This T cell receptor beta chain was sequenced during a study of patients and donors after allogeneic stem cell transplantation. TCRdb reprocessed the RT-PCR reads with MiXCR, giving one entry per CDR3 protein. This sample carries about 410,000 distinct CDR3 sequences, approximately 16% of them seen once, and the ten largest clones take around 7.2%. This TCR derives from a human donor who was either an allogeneic HSCT recipient or a stem cell or donor lymphocyte infusion donor (not recorded which). It is not recorded whose cells these are; they may come from a transplant donor. The material sequenced was blood, either unsorted or a sorted T cell fraction (not recorded which).

The CDR3 coding sequence is TGCAGTGCTTACAGGGCTGCAACTAATGAAAAACTGTTTTTT. Encoded protein: CSAYRAATNEKLFF. The rearrangement uses TRBV20-1 and TRBJ1-4; tentative D call: TRBD1 (6 bases). Germline V gene data show CDR1 as DFQATT and CDR2 as SNEGSKA (reference sequence). With 5 bases removed from V and 0 bases from J, the gap between germline ends came to 10 bases. The CDR3 sequence is 14 residues long.